The 14 T cell receptor beta chains given below trace back to one sample, sequenced in a study of shared clonotypes between healthy human individuals. Repertoires were generated with immunoSEQ multiplex PCR, while TCRdb's copy carries only in-frame clones and drops some. Of about 2.5 million clones detected, 85% to 95% appear once; the ten largest clones hold approximately 0.4%. The sample was naive CD4+ T cells from PBMCs. Documented subset: CD45RA+ positively selected. The receptors come from a man in his late teens or twenties in good health. Some clones in this sample may be carry-over from other donors' samples.

The gene calls are TRBV28 and TRBJ1-1; 8 positions match TRBD1. CDR3 length: 11 amino acids. The V and J ends lost 8 bases and 7 bases, in that order; junction bases with no gene match: 3. Germline assignment: CDR1 MDHEN and CDR2 SYDVKM. The CDR3 DNA sequence: TGTGCCAGCCACAGGGGGATTGAAGCTTTCTTT. This encodes CASHRGIEAFF.

The chain couples TRBV10-3 to TRBJ1-4, with D possibly TRBD1 on 6 matching bases. This CDR3 has 13 residues. Trimming took 7 bases from V and 8 from J, leaving 14 bases between them. CDR1 and CDR2 from the germline V gene are ENHRY and SYGVKD. CDR3 sequence: CAIMGGLGEKLFF. In DNA form, the CDR3 reads TGTGCCATCATGGGGGGCTTAGGAGAAAAACTGTTTTTT.

DNA of the CDR3: TGTGCCAGTAGTATAGCAGTATACTCTGGGGCCAACGTCCTGACTTTC. Its translation: CASSIAVYSGANVLTF. V usage is TRBV19 and J usage is TRBJ2-6; D unresolved. Germline CDR1 and CDR2: LNHDA and SQIVND (reference sequence). Trimming left V 1 base short and J 0 bases short, with 7 bases between. The CDR3 runs 16 residues. The full variable domain, completed using reference TRBV19 and TRBJ2-6, is DGGITQSPKYLFRKEGQNVTLSCEQNLNHDAMYWYRQDPGQGLRLIYYSQIVNDFQKGDIAEGYSVSREKKESFPLTVTSAQKNPTAFYLCASSIAVYSGANVLTFGAGSRLTVL.

The rearrangement links TRBV5-1 to TRBJ1-2; 7 bases match TRBD1. The CDR3 runs to 12 residues. Germline lookup yields CDR1 SGHRS and CDR2 YFSETQ. With 5 bases clipped from V and 8 bases from J, the junction kept 6 bases outside the gene matches. For the CDR3, the DNA is TGCGCCAGCAGACCGGACAGGCTCGGCTACACCTTC. This translates into CASRPDRLGYTF.

The genes are TRBV15 and TRBJ2-7, with TRBD2 identical over 10 bases. After removal of 1 base from V and 3 bases from J, the junction contained 3 bases not matched to a gene. Per the germline V gene, CDR1 is LNHNV and CDR2 is YYDKDF (reference sequence). The CDR3 contains 15 residues. The CDR3 protein is CATSRVSSGSYEQYF. The DNA of the CDR3 is TGTGCCACCAGCAGAGTGTCTAGCGGGAGCTACGAGCAGTACTTC.

Regarding this clone: This CDR3 is also generated by other DNA sequences in the sample. This chain uses TRBV7-2 with TRBJ1-2, with D possibly being TRBD1 (5 bases). CDR3 size: 13 residues. Germline values: CDR1 SGHTA, CDR2 FQGNSA. V lost 1 base and J lost 5, with 8 bases in between. CDR3 region: CASSLGSGYGYTF. The CDR3 DNA reads as TGTGCCAGCAGCTTAGGTTCAGGGTATGGCTACACCTTC.

The V call is TRBV28, the J call TRBJ1-2; D perhaps matches TRBD1 (6 bases). The CDR3 sequence is 13 residues long. Germline assignment: CDR1 MDHEN and CDR2 SYDVKM. The V and J ends lost 11 bases and 2 bases respectively, with 15 bases between them. The CDR3 DNA reads TGTGCCGTCAGGGGCGGTCCCAACTATGGCTACACCTTC. The encoded protein is CAVRGGPNYGYTF.

V usage is TRBV7-2 and J usage is TRBJ2-3, with TRBD2 identical over 7 bases. Germline V CDR1 and CDR2: SGHTA, FQGNSA. V lost 5 bases and J lost 8; bases outside the gene matches: 4. The CDR3 is 12 residues long. CDR3 coding DNA: TGTGCCAGCAGCGGGAGGGCGAGTACGCAGTATTTT. Its protein is CASSGRASTQYF.

The J gene is TRBJ1-2, the V gene TRBV11-2; D ambiguous. This CDR3 has 14 amino acids. Trimming pared 3 bases from V and 8 bases from J, leaving 16 bases between. Germline V gene sequence: CDR1 SGHAT, CDR2 FQNNGV. This CDR3 is CASSLRARLGGYTF. The CDR3 DNA is TGTGCCAGCAGCTTGAGGGCAAGGCTGGGGGGCTACACCTTC.

The chain joins TRBV18 to TRBJ2-5, with 7 positions matching TRBD1. The CDR3 contains 14 residues. The junction had 6 bases not matched to a gene; V was cut back by 5 bases and J by 3 bases. Germline V gene sequence: CDR1 KGHSH, CDR2 LQKENI. The CDR3 DNA reads TGTGCCAGCTCAAGTTCAGGGGGAGAAGAGACCCAGTACTTC. Translation: CASSSSGGEETQYF.

The gene calls are TRBV29-1 and TRBJ2-7; D call uncertain. V was clipped by 8 bases and J by 7 bases, with 18 bases between them. The CDR3 covers 12 residues. The V gene's germline CDR1 is SQVTM and CDR2 ANQGSEA. The CDR3 DNA follows: TGCAGCTCCGGACCGTCCTGGGGAGAGCAGTACTTC. Residues: CSSGPSWGEQYF.

This chain links TRBV4-1 with TRBJ1-1; TRBD1 matches at 8 bases. J lost 10 bases, V lost 2 bases, and 9 bases had no gene match. Germline lookup yields CDR1 MGHRA and CDR2 YSYEKL. This CDR3 is 14 amino acids long. The CDR3 DNA is TGCGCCAGCAGCCAACTGACAGGGGCTCTTGGAGCTTTCTTT. Residues: CASSQLTGALGAFF.

In nucleotides, the CDR3 is TGTGCCAGCAGTCCCCGGTTTCGGGGGATCACCGGGGAGCTGTTTTTT. Protein product: CASSPRFRGITGELFF. The chain links TRBV28 to TRBJ2-2; TRBD2 is a possible D gene (6 bases). This CDR3 contains 16 residues. Trimming pared 5 bases from V and 4 bases from J, leaving 17 bases between. Germline loops: CDR1 MDHEN, CDR2 SYDVKM.

The chain links TRBV7-7 to TRBJ2-5, with 7 bases lining up with TRBD1. Germline assignment: CDR1 SSHAT and CDR2 FNYEAQ (reference sequence). With 5 bases clipped from V and 5 bases from J, the junction kept 8 bases outside the gene matches. There are 14 residues in the CDR3. The CDR3 DNA reads TGTGCCAGCAGCCCGACAGGGTTGGCGGAGACCCAGTACTTC. This translates into CASSPTGLAETQYF.